A single sample is the source of the 5 T cell receptor beta chains below, sequenced in a study of T cell repertoires in cytomegalovirus infection (dated by TCRdb to 2018 to 2020). What these receptors recognize is not known. Explained via the paper, the treatment or condition label denotes: in vitro stimulation with specific CMV peptide epitopes to enrich CMV-specific T cells. Sequenced on an Illumina HiSeq 1500. The public sequencing data were trimmed at Q25 with fastp and processed into clonotypes with MiXCR by TCRdb, which kept only in-frame beta chains. All rows with the same CDR3 protein become a single entry with the most common DNA and genes. The sample table holds under 850,000 distinct CDR3 sequences, of which around 30% were seen once. The ten top clones hold 18% of the sample. Sequences were derived from cultured PBMCs, sampled from culture after CMV antigen stimulation. Every receptor here comes from a human donor in good health (CMV status not recorded). Some clones in this sample may be carry-over from other donors' samples.

This clonotype was recorded at least ten times. This chain joins TRBV7-2 and TRBJ1-1; D is unclear. Trimming took 6 bases from V and 3 from J, leaving 14 bases between them. Germline lookup yields CDR1 SGHTA and CDR2 FQGNSA. The CDR3 has 14 amino acids. CDR3 nucleotides: TGTGCCAGCAGTCTATCCCACCTTTACACTGAAGCTTTCTTT. Translating gives CASSLSHLYTEAFF.

This sequence joins TRBV9 and TRBJ2-2; 8 bases match TRBD2. The germline gives CDR1 SGDLS, CDR2 YYNGEE. V was pared by 0 bases and J by 2 bases, with 3 bases of the junction left unmatched. The CDR3 has 16 residues. The CDR3 DNA follows: TGTGCCAGCAGCGTAGCTACTAGCGGCAACACCGGGGAGCTGTTTTTT. Protein sequence: CASSVATSGNTGELFF.

This clonotype appeared a single time. The chain combines TRBV7-2 with TRBJ2-1, with D uncertain. The V gene lost 2 bases and the J gene lost 2 bases, with 4 bases spanning the gap. This CDR3 contains 13 residues. Germline assignment: CDR1 SGHTA and CDR2 FQGNSA. CDR3 in amino acids: CASSLPTYNEQFF. The CDR3 coding sequence is TGTGCCAGCAGCTTACCGACCTACAATGAGCAGTTCTTC.

The chain joins TRBV7-2 to TRBJ1-5, with a tentative D call TRBD1 (6 bases). Germline V gene sequence: CDR1 SGHTA, CDR2 FQGNSA. The CDR3 is 12 residues long. Between the trimmed V and J ends, which lost 1 base and 16 bases, there was a span of 14 bases. This CDR3 reads CASSLVGGNKHF. CDR3 sequence (DNA): TGTGCCAGCAGCTTAGTAGGGGGGAATAAACATTTT.

This clonotype came up many times. The rearrangement uses TRBV28 and TRBJ1-5; D is unresolved. The CDR3 totals 14 residues. V was cut by 6 bases and J by 7 bases, with 16 bases left in between. Per the germline V gene, CDR1 is MDHEN and CDR2 is SYDVKM. CDR3 nucleotides: TGTGCCAGCAGCCGACCCGCGGATCGACAGCCCCAGCATTTT. This codes for CASSRPADRQPQHF.